Listed below are T cell receptor beta chains from one sample, sequenced in a study of human T cells and chemical hapten exposure. TCRdb itself ran the RACE reads through MiXCR, one entry per CDR3 protein. The sample has 50,000 or so distinct CDR3 sequences, over 9.5% seen once; the top ten hold about 15%. Sequencing used whole blood, obtained in connection with sensitization to the hapten diphenylcyclopropenone (DPC). The receptors come from a woman aged 40 to 55 with alopecia areata. Some clones in this sample may be carry-over from other donors' samples. Both conserved end residues are part of each CDR3. Each record gives: V gene, J gene, D gene, clone size, CDR3 protein, CDR3 DNA. The D gene is left open where the match is weak. Some rows have no size entry. The others give once, few or many, or a class for an expanded clone.

>TRBV30|TRBJ2-4|-|many
CAWSADRRKNIQYF
TGTGCCTGGAGCGCCGACAGAAGAAAAAACATTCAGTACTTC
>TRBV19|TRBJ2-7|-|-
CASSLNWDNYEQYF
TGTGCCAGTAGCCTGAATTGGGACAACTACGAGCAGTACTTC
>TRBV4-1|TRBJ1-1|-|-
CASGGPLRRGTEAFF
TGCGCCAGCGGGGGGCCGCTGAGGAGAGGCACTGAAGCTTTCTTT
>TRBV28|TRBJ2-3|-|-
CASSFPGVKDTQYF
TGTGCCAGCAGTTTCCCGGGGGTAAAAGATACGCAGTATTTT
>TRBV19|TRBJ2-4|TRBD2|many
CASSSRTSGEGLYKNIQYF
TGTGCCAGTAGTTCACGGACTAGCGGGGAGGGTTTGTACAAAAACATTCAGTACTTC
>TRBV2|TRBJ1-4|-|-
CASSFYTTNEKLFF
TGTGCCAGCAGTTTCTATACAACTAATGAAAAACTGTTTTTT
>TRBV29-1|TRBJ2-7|TRBD1|few
CSVEDADRGHGYQYF
TGCAGCGTTGAAGACGCTGACAGGGGGCATGGATATCAGTACTTC
>TRBV25-1|TRBJ2-3|-|many
CASSEVGGADTQYF
TGTGCCAGCAGTGAGGTGGGGGGTGCAGATACGCAGTATTTT
>TRBV12-3/TRBV12-4|TRBJ1-2|TRBD1|few
CASSLRDRGGYTF
TGTGCCAGCAGTTTGCGGGACAGGGGAGGCTACACCTTC
>TRBV7-9|TRBJ1-4|TRBD1|few
CASSFPDRVREKLFF
TGTGCCAGCAGCTTCCCGGACAGGGTACGAGAAAAACTGTTTTTT
>TRBV5-1|TRBJ2-1|-|-
CASSLVGGLYNEQFF
TGCGCCAGCAGCTTGGTCGGGGGCCTCTACAATGAGCAGTTCTTC
>TRBV2|TRBJ2-7|TRBD1|few
CASRAGTGSYEQYF
TGTGCCAGCAGAGCCGGGACAGGGTCCTACGAGCAGTACTTC
>TRBV12-3/TRBV12-4|TRBJ2-5|TRBD1|-
CASSPPGQENQETQYF
TGTGCCAGCAGTCCACCGGGACAGGAAAACCAAGAGACCCAGTACTTC
>TRBV12-3/TRBV12-4|TRBJ2-1|-|many
CASSLPPGSEQFF
TGTGCCAGCAGTCTCCCACCGGGTAGTGAGCAGTTCTTC
>TRBV25-1|TRBJ1-2|TRBD1|few
CASHTGGYGYTF
TGTGCCAGCCACACAGGGGGCTATGGCTACACCTTC
>TRBV4-2|TRBJ1-4|-|few
CASSQGGEKLFF
TGTGCCAGCAGCCAAGGGGGTGAAAAACTGTTTTTT
>TRBV6-4|TRBJ2-1|-|few
CATALNPYNEQFF
TGTGCCACGGCACTAAATCCCTACAATGAGCAGTTCTTC
>TRBV7-9|TRBJ1-4|-|-
CASRAGLMGEKLFF
TGTGCCAGCAGAGCAGGACTGATGGGTGAAAAACTGTTTTTT
>TRBV20-1|TRBJ2-3|-|many
CSASAPALATQYF
TGCAGTGCTAGCGCGCCGGCTCTGGCTACGCAGTATTTT
>TRBV21-1|TRBJ2-5|-|few
CASSKVSALTETQYF
TGTGCCAGCAGCAAAGTTTCTGCCTTAACGGAGACCCAGTACTTC
>TRBV7-8|TRBJ2-7|-|many
CASSAKVSGMGREQYF
TGTGCCAGCAGCGCTAAGGTGTCAGGGATGGGTCGCGAGCAGTACTTC
>TRBV7-2|TRBJ1-6|-|many
CASSSSPGSPLHF
TGTGCCAGCAGCTCCAGCCCGGGGTCACCCCTCCACTTT
>TRBV4-1|TRBJ1-1|-|few
CASSPQDYTEAFF
TGCGCCAGCAGCCCACAGGACTACACTGAAGCTTTCTTT
>TRBV5-1|TRBJ2-3|TRBD2|-
CASSSSLAGGTDTQYF
TGCGCCAGCAGCTCCTCACTAGCGGGGGGGACAGATACGCAGTATTTT
>TRBV12-3/TRBV12-4|TRBJ2-7|TRBD1|-
CASSLLRDRAYEQYF
TGTGCCAGCAGTCTCCTCCGGGACAGAGCCTACGAGCAGTACTTC
>TRBV27|TRBJ2-2|TRBD1|once
CASSSRTGSTGELFF
TGTGCCAGCAGTTCGCGGACAGGGAGCACCGGGGAGCTGTTTTTT
>TRBV6-2/TRBV6-3|TRBJ1-1|-|many
CASSSSGRNTEAFF
TGTGCCAGCAGTTCAAGTGGCAGGAACACTGAAGCTTTCTTT
>TRBV5-4|TRBJ1-2|-|many
CASTLIDISNYGYTF
TGTGCCAGCACCCTGATCGACATTTCGAACTATGGCTACACCTTC
>TRBV9|TRBJ2-3|TRBD1|few
CASSASGTGADTQYF
TGTGCCAGCAGCGCTTCCGGGACAGGGGCAGATACGCAGTATTTT
>TRBV12-3/TRBV12-4|TRBJ1-2|TRBD1|many
CASSFGTGNGYTF
TGTGCCAGCAGTTTTGGGACAGGGAATGGCTACACCTTC
>TRBV2|TRBJ1-1|-|few
CASSRETTVNTEAFF
TGTGCCAGCAGCCGGGAGACTACCGTGAACACTGAAGCTTTCTTT
>TRBV12-3/TRBV12-4|TRBJ2-2|-|few
CASSLIAIGELFF
TGTGCCAGCAGTTTAATAGCAATCGGGGAGCTGTTTTTT
>TRBV7-9|TRBJ2-3|-|many
CASSLRLATDTQYF
TGTGCCAGCAGCTTACGATTGGCCACAGATACGCAGTATTTT
>TRBV4-1|TRBJ2-1|-|-
CASSPSPVPSYNEQFF
TGCGCCAGCAGCCCGAGCCCGGTCCCCTCCTACAATGAGCAGTTCTTC
>TRBV18|TRBJ1-5|-|-
CASSLGGPGSNQPQHF
TGTGCCAGCTCCCTCGGCGGGCCCGGTAGCAATCAGCCCCAGCATTTT
>TRBV7-8|TRBJ2-7|-|few
CASTNPGGSYEQYF
TGTGCCAGCACCAATCCCGGGGGATCCTACGAGCAGTACTTC
>TRBV6-5|TRBJ2-3|TRBD2|many
CASSYPGLAGGTDTQYF
TGTGCCAGCAGTTACCCGGGACTAGCGGGAGGCACAGATACGCAGTATTTT
>TRBV20-1|TRBJ2-7|TRBD1|many
CSAPTGGYEQYF
TGCAGTGCTCCCACAGGGGGCTACGAGCAGTACTTC
>TRBV7-6|TRBJ1-3|TRBD1|many
CASSLGQGNTIYF
TGTGCCAGCAGCCTGGGACAGGGAAACACCATATATTTT
>TRBV7-8|TRBJ1-4|TRBD1|many
CASSYRGLANEKLFF
TGTGCCAGCAGCTACAGGGGTTTAGCTAATGAAAAACTGTTTTTT
>TRBV4-1|TRBJ1-4|-|many
CASSPRGLPNEKLFF
TGCGCCAGCAGCCCACGAGGGTTACCTAATGAAAAACTGTTTTTT
>TRBV10-3|TRBJ2-1|-|-
CAISPRGRDEQFF
TGTGCCATCAGTCCCCGGGGCAGGGATGAGCAGTTCTTC
>TRBV12-3/TRBV12-4|TRBJ2-2|TRBD2|few
CASRKSGGAPGELFF
TGTGCCAGCAGAAAAAGCGGGGGGGCTCCCGGGGAGCTGTTTTTT